The T cell receptor (beta chain) under discussion was sequenced for a study of cytomegalovirus exposure and HLA in healthy donors. This CDR3 is 12 amino acids long. Libraries were prepared by immunoSEQ multiplex PCR; TCRdb keeps only in-frame clonotypes and omits some of them. The sample gives around 190,000 clones, about 82% of which show up once; roughly 1.5% is in the top ten. Material: PBMCs. The source is a woman under 30 in good health and CMV-seronegative. V and J are TRBV21-1 and TRBJ1-2; the D segment call TRBD1 is taken from the table without a DNA check. TRBV21-1 represents a pseudogene. CDR3 nucleotides: TGTGCCAGAGAGACAGGATCCTATGGCTACACCTTC. The encoded protein is CARETGSYGYTF.